Described below is a single TCR beta chain sequence and its context. Its antigen is unidentified. This sample was included in a study of OX40 agonist ivuxolimab in advanced cancers. General observations from the study: Clonal expansion was among the lowest in partial responders at 0.1-3.0 mg/kg, especially CD8+. Also present in some nonresponders was a low level of normalized T-cell clonal expansion.

Patients were excluded for autoimmune disease history or systemic immunosuppression. Germline V gene sequence: CDR1 LNHDA, CDR2 SQIVND (reference sequence). CDR3 length: 15 amino acids. Trimming cost V 5 bases and J 4 bases, with 17 bases left between them. Profiling relied on immunoSEQ multiplex PCR, and the TCRdb table lists in-frame clones only, not all of them. Of more than 60,000 clones in the sample, approximately 90% were seen once. The source is an adult with an advanced solid tumor such as melanoma, head and neck, liver or kidney cancer. The gene calls are TRBV19 and TRBJ1-1; the D gene is possibly TRBD1 (5 bases). The sample was CD4+ or CD8+ T cells sorted from blood, taken in a trial of the OX40 agonist ivuxolimab. The CDR3 protein is CASSSTRGWGTEAFF. DNA of the CDR3: TGTGCCAGTAGTTCCACAAGGGGATGGGGCACTGAAGCTTTCTTT. Drawing the rest from reference TRBV19 and TRBJ1-1, the complete variable domain is DGGITQSPKYLFRKEGQNVTLSCEQNLNHDAMYWYRQDPGQGLRLIYYSQIVNDFQKGDIAEGYSVSREKKESFPLTVTSAQKNPTAFYLCASSSTRGWGTEAFFGQGTRLTVV.